Listed below are T cell receptor beta chains from one sample, sequenced in a study of T cell repertoires in cytomegalovirus infection. Each CDR3 protein is one row after TCRdb ran MiXCR on the reads. The table shows around 240,000 distinct CDR3 sequences, with roughly 20% occurring only once. The sample was CD8+ T cells from PBMCs. The receptor source for this set is a human donor in good health (CMV status not recorded). Some clones in this sample may be carry-over from other donors' samples. The conserved cysteine and the conserved F or W are not part of the CDR3 here. Fields, in order: D gene, J gene, V gene, CDR3 protein. The D gene is left open where the match is weak.

D: TRBD1; J: TRBJ2-3; V: TRBV12-3/TRBV12-4; CDR3: ASKQTGSTDTQY
D: .; J: TRBJ2-1; V: TRBV19; CDR3: ASSMGISYNEQF
D: .; J: TRBJ1-5; V: TRBV23-1; CDR3: ASSQFPQPQH
D: .; J: TRBJ1-1; V: TRBV7-6; CDR3: ASRMGGRVEAF
D: .; J: TRBJ1-1; V: TRBV12-5; CDR3: ASGQTGNTEAF
D: .; J: TRBJ2-1; V: TRBV28; CDR3: ASSLWGQRDNEQF
D: TRBD1; J: TRBJ1-1; V: TRBV5-1; CDR3: ASSFWTGGVAEAF
D: .; J: TRBJ2-7; V: TRBV4-2; CDR3: ASSQVQSSYEQY
D: TRBD2; J: TRBJ2-1; V: TRBV7-9; CDR3: ASSLALAAYNEQF
D: .; J: TRBJ1-5; V: TRBV6-1; CDR3: ASSAGRTNNQPQH
D: .; J: TRBJ2-1; V: TRBV9; CDR3: ASSVDLDEQF
D: .; J: TRBJ2-2; V: TRBV6-1; CDR3: ASSEQGDANTGELF
D: .; J: TRBJ1-5; V: TRBV27; CDR3: ASSLGRGSLAH
D: .; J: TRBJ2-7; V: TRBV28; CDR3: ASSLQGSYEQY
D: .; J: TRBJ1-4; V: TRBV3-1; CDR3: ASSQGPATNEKLF